This TCR beta chain was identified during a study of blood T cell repertoires in COVID-19. Across the study: Both acute and convalescent COVID-19 samples were obtained from the United States, Italy and Spain. T cells, B-cell-depleted T cells, or PBMCs supplied cDNA or gDNA.

Patients from Seattle were sampled longitudinally, starting during active infection. Per the authors' pipeline: Estimated nucleated cell counts came from reference gene primer amplification. TCRdb's copy holds only in-frame clones and misses some; the assay was immunoSEQ multiplex PCR. The V and J calls and clone size are taken from that table; D and trimming were inferred from the DNA. The repertoire holds tens of thousands of clones, with around 90% as singletons. Between the trimmed V and J ends, which lost 7 bases and 8 bases, there was a span of 8 bases. CDR3 length: 11 residues. This clonotype originated in a woman aged 80 or over with COVID-19, enrolled during active disease. Sample: peripheral blood. The rearrangement links TRBV12-3 or TRBV12-4 to TRBJ2-2; D is unclear. CDR3 loop: CASTVYGELFF. In DNA, the CDR3 is TGTGCCAGCACCGTGTATGGGGAGCTGTTTTTT.